This TCR beta chain appears in the sequencing data of a study of shared clonotypes between healthy human individuals. In the study overall: There were three CD4 naive, three CD4 memory, two CD8 naive and one CD8 memory plates per donor.

The V and J ends lost 5 bases and 7 bases respectively, with 15 bases between them. This CDR3 is 13 amino acids long. Germline V lookup: CDR1 SGHTA, CDR2 FQGNSA. Study-level findings and limits: Larger richness was generally estimated for naive than memory subsets. When naive CD4 clonotypes were compared across several donors, around 5% were shared. Blood was the only sampled material, and tissue repertoires likely differ.

Turning to this clone: What it binds is unknown.

Sequencing was performed with immunoSEQ multiplex PCR; in TCRdb, only in-frame clones are kept and a portion is missing. The sample records some 2,100,000 clones, about 92% being singletons. Positively selected for CCR7, the CD45RO-negative cells used as naive CD8 cells excluded terminally differentiated effector memory CD45RA+ cells. The sequence came from a man aged 18 to 30 in good health. Some clones in this sample may be carry-over from other donors' samples. The chain combines TRBV7-2 with TRBJ2-7; D not certain. Sequences were obtained from naive CD8+ T cells from PBMCs. The CDR3 reads CASSPFPGWEQYF. The CDR3 DNA sequence: TGTGCCAGCAGCCCATTTCCCGGTTGGGAGCAGTACTTC.